This T cell receptor beta chain came from a study of Ad26.COV2.S vaccination and SARS-CoV-2 variants. On the study more broadly: Participants got Ad26.COV2.S intramuscularly, once or twice 56 days apart.

Described treatment: 15 to 20 received Ad26.COV2.S at low or high dose, single or two shots; about 5 received placebo; per-sample allocation not given. Specimen acquisition occurred on day 63 following the initial vaccine or placebo injection. Recruitment in Boston yielded a donor of adult age, 18-55 years. Only in-frame clones appear in the TCRdb table, and some are missing; sequencing was by immunoSEQ multiplex PCR. The data hold over 250,000 clones, with around 87% observed a single time. Germline V gene sequence: CDR1 LGHDT, CDR2 YNNKEL (reference sequence). This CDR3 has 14 amino acids. Trimming at V came to 4 bases and at J to 3 bases, leaving 6 bases not matched to a gene.

This rearrangement joins TRBV3-1 (or the pseudogene TRBV3-2) to TRBJ2-7, with 7 nucleotides matching TRBD2. Sequencing used peripheral blood, obtained in a trial of Ad26.COV2.S vaccine versus placebo. This receptor was obtained from a person between 18 and 65 years old who received the Ad26.COV2.S COVID-19 vaccine or a placebo. This CDR3 is CASSPLLANYEQYF. The CDR3 nucleotides are TGTGCCAGCAGCCCCCTACTAGCGAACTACGAGCAGTACTTC.